This T cell receptor (beta chain) is drawn from a study of T cell responses to AZD1222 COVID-19 vaccine. The table came from immunoSEQ multiplex PCR; TCRdb's copy has only in-frame clones and leaves some out. The top ten hold 4.4% of the sample, which has about 160,000 clones, roughly 94% seen once. The CDR3 covers 17 residues. Germline-derived CDR1 and CDR2 are SGHTA and FQGNSA. J gave up 5 bases and V 1 base, and 10 bases lay outside the gene matches. The rearrangement links TRBV7-2 to TRBJ2-2, with 7 bases lining up with TRBD2. The source material was peripheral blood, sampled on day 0 of MenACWY control vaccination. The receptor was derived from an adult in good health. The CDR3 DNA sequence: TGTGCCAGCAGCTTAGTTGAAGCGGGAAGATGGACCGGGGAGCTGTTTTTT. This translates into CASSLVEAGRWTGELFF.